Shown below are 18 T cell receptor beta chains from a single sample sequenced in a study of HIV-infected patients and healthy controls. Whole blood was used without fractionation, so all unsorted peripheral T cells were included. Alpha and beta constant-region primers primed reverse transcription of 400 to 650 ng RNA. Using multiplexing indices, alpha and beta chain libraries were generated apart by chain-specific third strand synthesis. TCRdb independently ran MiXCR on the 5' RACE reads; one entry per CDR3 protein. The profile shows roughly 18,000 distinct CDR3 sequences, 10% of them singletons. Sequencing input: blood. The receptors were gathered from an adult in good health.

This chain connects TRBV5-1 to TRBJ2-7; a weak D match, TRBD2 (5 bases). V was trimmed by 0 bases and J by 4 bases, leaving 8 bases between them. The CDR3 consists of 13 residues. Germline CDR1 and CDR2: SGHRS and YFSETQ. The CDR3 is CASSLVGEYEQYF. The CDR3 DNA sequence: TGCGCCAGCAGCTTGGTCGGGGAGTACGAGCAGTACTTC.

This clonotype was counted many times. The V call is TRBV20-1, the J call TRBJ2-1; 15 bases are a match to TRBD2. CDR1 DFQATT and CDR2 SNEGSKA come from the germline V gene (reference sequence). CDR3 length: 20 amino acids. J lost 4 bases, V lost 0 bases, and 13 bases had no gene match. CDR3 in amino acids: CSARDPAGLAGGAYYNEQFF. CDR3 sequence (DNA): TGCAGTGCTAGAGACCCAGCGGGACTAGCGGGAGGAGCCTATTACAATGAGCAGTTCTTC.

This clonotype has a handful of counts. The J gene is TRBJ2-3, the V gene TRBV20-1, with 7 positions matching TRBD2. Germline values: CDR1 DFQATT, CDR2 SNEGSKA (reference sequence). V was clipped by 4 bases and J by 1 base; unmatched bases: 8. The CDR3 runs 15 residues. The CDR3 nucleotides are TGCAGTGCTATAGGGGAGGGAGGAGGCACAGATACGCAGTATTTT. It codes for CSAIGEGGGTDTQYF.

This clonotype was observed a handful of times. The chain employs TRBV5-1 and TRBJ2-7, with 9 bases that match TRBD1. The CDR3 is 14 amino acids. V shed 0 bases and J 6 bases; nucleotides not matched to a gene: 4. CDR1 SGHRS and CDR2 YFSETQ come from the germline V gene. The CDR3 DNA follows: TGCGCCAGCAGCTTGGAACAGGGGGCAGTCGAGCAGTACTTC. It specifies CASSLEQGAVEQYF.

This chain links TRBV5-8 with TRBJ2-3; D is possibly TRBD1 (7 bases). The V end was cut by 4 bases, the J end by 2 bases, with 14 bases between. In germline, CDR1 is SGHTS, CDR2 YDEGEE. The CDR3 has 15 residues. The CDR3: CASSPRGASTDTQYF. CDR3 in DNA: TGTGCCAGCAGCCCCAGGGGGGCCTCCACAGATACGCAGTATTTT. Full variable domain (remainder filled in from reference TRBV5-8 and TRBJ2-3): EAGVTQSPTHLIKTRGQQATLRCSPISGHTSVYWYQQALGLGLQFLLWYDEGEERNRGNFPPRFSGRQFPNYSSELNVNALELEDSALYLCASSPRGASTDTQYFGPGTRLTVL.

This CDR3 is CASSSDTGSGNTIYF. CDR3 DNA: TGTGCCAGCAGTTCAGACACCGGCTCTGGAAACACCATATATTTT. The chain carries TRBV12-3 or TRBV12-4 and TRBJ1-3; D remains unclear. The CDR3 length is 15 residues. V lost 4 bases and J lost 0, with 10 bases in between.

The sample holds many counts of this clonotype. The chain is built from TRBV7-9 and TRBJ2-1, with TRBD2 identical over 10 bases. V gave up 5 bases and J gave up 6 bases; unmatched junction bases: 16. Germline assignment: CDR1 SEHNR and CDR2 FQNEAQ (reference sequence). The CDR3 loop spans 18 amino acids. As DNA, the CDR3 is TGTGCCAGCAGCCCAACCAATCCTCTAGCGGGAGTAACCAATGAGCAGTTCTTC. Protein product: CASSPTNPLAGVTNEQFF.

This clonotype was observed at least ten times. J is TRBJ2-1 and V is TRBV29-1; 8 bases agree with TRBD2. V was clipped by 3 bases and J by 9 bases; unmatched bases: 10. Germline CDR1 and CDR2: SQVTM and ANQGSEA. This CDR3 region has 14 residues. As DNA, the CDR3 is TGCAGCGTTGATGAAAGCGGGAGCTTCTTTGAGCAGTTCTTC. Translating gives CSVDESGSFFEQFF.

This clonotype occurred many times. This chain uses TRBV12-3 or TRBV12-4 with TRBJ1-5; D is unclear. V lost 4 bases to trimming and J lost 0 bases, with 4 bases between them. This CDR3 contains 13 residues. The CDR3, as DNA: TGTGCCAGCAGTTGGGTTAGCAATCAGCCCCAGCATTTT. Translating it yields CASSWVSNQPQHF.

This clonotype was picked up many times. V and J are TRBV5-4 and TRBJ2-3; 8 bases align to TRBD2. Unmatched junction bases numbered 8, after V lost 4 bases and J lost 4 bases. The CDR3 contains 15 residues. Germline CDR1 is SGHNT and CDR2 is YYREEE (reference sequence). For the CDR3, the DNA is TGTGCCAGCAGCAGAGCGGGAGAGTATTCAGATACGCAGTATTTT. Its protein is CASSRAGEYSDTQYF.

The chain employs TRBV20-1 and TRBJ2-3, with 7 bases identical to TRBD2. V lost 6 bases, J lost 0 bases, and 6 bases stayed unmatched. Germline V lookup: CDR1 DFQATT, CDR2 SNEGSKA (reference sequence). This CDR3 is built from 14 residues. CDR3 region: CSACGLESTDTQYF. The CDR3 DNA is TGCAGTGCCTGTGGACTAGAAAGCACAGATACGCAGTATTTT.

This clonotype was picked up many times. The chain employs TRBV7-2 and TRBJ2-1; TRBD1 matches 7 bases. CDR3 length: 16 residues. With 0 bases clipped from V and 14 bases from J, the junction kept 16 bases outside the gene matches. From germline, CDR1 is SGHTA and CDR2 FQGNSA. The CDR3 loop is CASSLARRGETGKEFF. The CDR3 region has the DNA TGTGCCAGCAGCTTAGCCCGACGGGGCGAGACAGGGAAAGAGTTCTTC.

Ten or more counts support this clonotype. This chain joins TRBV20-1 and TRBJ2-7; TRBD1 aligns across 7 bases. Germline CDR1 DFQATT, CDR2 SNEGSKA (reference sequence). This CDR3 contains 13 residues. V lost 5 bases to trimming and J lost 0 bases; unmatched junction nucleotides: 4. The CDR3 here is CSALGTASYEQYF. The DNA of the CDR3 is TGCAGTGCTCTCGGGACAGCCTCCTACGAGCAGTACTTC.

This clonotype was seen at least ten times. The chain has TRBV29-1 and TRBJ1-1; D uncertain. Germline V gene sequence: CDR1 SQVTM, CDR2 ANQGSEA. Trimming pared 6 bases from V and 5 bases from J, leaving 19 bases between. CDR3 size: 14 residues. This chain's CDR3 is CSVGRAGLGTEAFF. In DNA form, the CDR3 reads TGCAGCGTAGGTAGGGCAGGTTTGGGGACTGAAGCTTTCTTT.

The chain recombines TRBV15 with TRBJ1-6; D possibly corresponds to TRBD1 (6 bases). The CDR3 extends over 15 amino acids. Germline CDR1 reads LNHNV; CDR2 reads YYDKDF (reference sequence). Trimming took 2 bases from V and 3 from J, leaving 8 bases between them. CDR3 in DNA: TGTGCCACCAGCAGAAAGACAGGCTATAATTCACCCCTCCACTTT. Translated: CATSRKTGYNSPLHF.

This clonotype has ten or more counts. The J gene is TRBJ2-7, the V gene TRBV4-3; D gene ambiguous. CDR3 length: 13 residues. V lost 2 bases, J lost 0 bases, and 5 bases lay in between. The germline V gene has CDR1 LGHNA and CDR2 YSLEER. CDR3 DNA sequence: TGCGCCAGCAGCCAATCCCCCTCCTACGAGCAGTACTTC. Translated, it gives CASSQSPSYEQYF.

The rearrangement joins TRBV24-1 to TRBJ2-2, with 9 nucleotides matching TRBD2. CDR3 length equals 13 residues. V shed 7 bases, J shed 4 bases, and the junction held 0 bases outside the gene matches. Per the germline V gene, CDR1 is KGHDR and CDR2 is SFDVKD. The CDR3 DNA reads as TGTGCCACCAGGCGGGAGGGCACCGGGGAGCTGTTTTTT. It translates to CATRREGTGELFF.

By sample fraction, this clonotype is medium-sized. The chain combines TRBV12-3 or TRBV12-4 with TRBJ2-5; D assignment may be TRBD1 or TRBD2 (5 bases each). Trimming took 4 bases from V and 5 from J, leaving 5 bases between them. This CDR3 comprises 11 residues. Here the CDR3 reads CASSWGETQYF. The CDR3 coding sequence is TGTGCCAGCAGTTGGGGGGAGACCCAGTACTTC.